What follows are 25 T cell receptor beta chains derived from one specimen sequenced in a study of spatial heterogeneity in lung cancer. As for time point: sample taken at primary tumor resection. Sequencing covered unsorted whole RNA taken from tumor, nontumor lung or frozen PBMC. MiXCR was run by TCRdb on the 5' RACE reads, yielding one entry per CDR3 protein. Here the sample spans roughly 40,000 distinct CDR3 sequences, approximately 6.8% being singletons. Sample: PBMCs, taken at surgery. Every receptor here comes from a female donor with early-stage non-small cell lung cancer.

This clonotype was detected ten times or more. The chain employs TRBV14 and TRBJ2-3; possibly TRBD2 for D (6 bases). V dropped 3 bases and J dropped 3 bases, with 16 bases sitting between them. This CDR3 contains 16 residues. Germline V gives CDR1 SGHDN, CDR2 FVKESK. Here the CDR3 reads CASSQQGLSRTDTQYF. CDR3 coding DNA: TGTGCCAGCAGCCAGCAGGGACTTAGCAGAACAGATACGCAGTATTTT.

DNA of the CDR3: TGTGCCAGCAGTTTATCGTCGCGTGTGGATAGCACAGATACGCAGTATTTT. Encoded protein: CASSLSSRVDSTDTQYF. The chain is built from TRBV27 and TRBJ2-3; no reliable D call. CDR1 MNHEY and CDR2 SMNVEV come from the germline V gene (reference sequence). Deletions cut 0 bases from V and 0 bases from J, with 13 bases between. The CDR3 is 17 amino acids.

Only a few counts were recorded for this clonotype. The V call is TRBV7-8, the J call TRBJ2-2; 9 nucleotides match TRBD2. The CDR3 spans 15 residues. V shed 5 bases, J shed 4 bases, and the junction held 5 bases outside the gene matches. Germline V CDR1 and CDR2: SGHVS, FQNEAQ. In DNA form, the CDR3 reads TGTGCCAGCAGCCAGAGCGGGGGGTCCACCGGGGAGCTGTTTTTT. Translation: CASSQSGGSTGELFF. Complete variable domain (other parts from reference TRBV7-8 and TRBJ2-2): GAGVSQSPRYKVAKRGQDVALRCDPISGHVSLFWYQQALGQGPEFLTYFQNEAQLDKSGLPSDRFFAERPEGSVSTLKIQRTQQEDSAVYLCASSQSGGSTGELFFGEGSRLTVL.

The table lists this clonotype with many counts. The V call is TRBV25-1, the J call TRBJ2-7, with TRBD1 matching over 7 bases. This CDR3 has 15 amino acids. The germline CDR1 and CDR2 sequences are MGHDK and SYGVNS. Unmatched junction bases numbered 9, after V lost 3 bases and J lost 4 bases. The CDR3 spells CASSESWRQGYEQYF. The CDR3 DNA is TGTGCCAGCAGTGAGTCTTGGAGACAGGGTTACGAGCAGTACTTC.

This clonotype showed up just a few times. The chain couples TRBV6-6 to TRBJ2-1; D may correspond to TRBD1 or TRBD2 (5 bases each). The CDR3 contains 13 residues. Germline V gives CDR1 MNHNY, CDR2 SVGAGI (reference sequence). V was cut by 6 bases and J by 9 bases, with 15 bases left in between. For the CDR3, the DNA is TGTGCCAGCAGGCCATCGGGACCGGGTGAGCAGTTCTTC. This gives the protein CASRPSGPGEQFF.

The chain couples TRBV29-1 to TRBJ1-1; 8 nucleotides align to TRBD1. CDR3 length equals 13 residues. The V gene end was trimmed by 6 bases and the J gene end by 0 bases; junction bases not matched to a gene: 3. In germline, CDR1 is SQVTM, CDR2 ANQGSEA. The CDR3 sequence: CSVTGGMNTEAFF. As DNA, the CDR3 is TGCAGCGTAACAGGGGGTATGAACACTGAAGCTTTCTTT.

This clonotype was found many times. J is TRBJ1-5 and V is TRBV20-1, with D perhaps matching TRBD1 (5 bases). Germline CDR1 reads DFQATT; CDR2 reads SNEGSKA (reference sequence). Trimming took 3 bases from V and 0 from J, leaving 9 bases between them. The CDR3 covers 14 residues. The DNA for the CDR3 is TGCAGTGCTAGGGGGCCCCCTAGCAATCAGCCCCAGCATTTT. Protein: CSARGPPSNQPQHF.

This clonotype was detected only once. A read error may explain this, as a much larger clone is one base away. The CDR3 does not close with the conserved phenylalanine or tryptophan, likely indicating a read error. V usage is TRBV6-5 and J usage is TRBJ1-5, with 9 bases identical to TRBD1. Germline loops: CDR1 MNHEY, CDR2 SVGAGI. The V segment lost 2 bases and the J segment 4 bases; nucleotides outside the gene matches: 0. This CDR3 contains 14 residues. CDR3 DNA: TGTGCCAGCAGTTACGGGACAGGGAATCAGCCCCAGCATTCT. This gives the protein CASSYGTGNQPQHS.

This clonotype has a count of ten or more. The gene calls are TRBV14 and TRBJ1-1; D gene unclear. The CDR3 covers 12 residues. Trimming shortened V by 4 bases and J by 8 bases, and 11 bases separated the two germline ends. Germline V gives CDR1 SGHDN, CDR2 FVKESK. The CDR3 reads CASSLNLREAFF. CDR3 nucleotides: TGTGCCAGCAGCCTCAACCTTCGGGAAGCTTTCTTT. Full variable domain (outside the CDR3, taken from reference TRBV14 and TRBJ1-1): EAGVTQFPSHSVIEKGQTVTLRCDPISGHDNLYWYRRVMGKEIKFLLHFVKESKQDESGMPNNRFLAERTGGTYSTLKVQPAELEDSGVYFCASSLNLREAFFGQGTRLTVV.

This clonotype was picked up a small number of times. The J gene is TRBJ2-7, the V gene TRBV6-2 or TRBV6-3; tentative D call: TRBD1 (5 bases). Germline lookup yields CDR1 MNHEY and CDR2 SVGEGT. V was trimmed by 8 bases and J by 4 bases, leaving 18 bases between them. The CDR3 runs 14 residues. The CDR3 protein is CASLPLGQTYEQYF. The CDR3 region has the DNA TGTGCCAGCCTCCCTTTGGGGCAGACTTACGAGCAGTACTTC.

This clonotype was counted at least ten times. For the CDR3, the DNA is TGTGCCAGCTCACCACAAGTAGATACGCAGTATTTT. Its protein is CASSPQVDTQYF. The chain couples TRBV18 to TRBJ2-3; D remains unclear. Germline-derived CDR1 and CDR2 are KGHSH and LQKENI. V shed 1 base and J shed 5 bases, with 4 bases lying between them. CDR3 length: 12 residues.

This clonotype was seen a handful of times. J is TRBJ2-1 and V is TRBV7-2; D could derive from TRBD1 or TRBD2 (5 bases each). Trimming removed 5 bases from V and 0 bases from J, with 14 bases in between. This CDR3 contains 16 residues. The germline CDR1 and CDR2 sequences are SGHTA and FQGNSA. CDR3 sequence reads: CASSPTWGSSYNEQFF. Here the CDR3 DNA reads TGTGCCAGCAGCCCGACCTGGGGGAGCTCCTACAATGAGCAGTTCTTC.

This clonotype was seen ten or more times. This chain joins TRBV28 and TRBJ2-5, with unresolved D. V lost 2 bases and J lost 7, with 14 bases in between. The CDR3 runs 14 residues. Germline V gene sequence: CDR1 MDHEN, CDR2 SYDVKM. CDR3 coding DNA: TGTGCCAGCAGTTTAGGGGTGTTATGGGGGACCCAGTACTTC. This sequence encodes CASSLGVLWGTQYF.

This clonotype was counted between two and nine times. V usage is TRBV18 and J usage is TRBJ1-1; TRBD1 might be the D (6 bases). This CDR3 region has 15 residues. Trimming stripped 3 bases from V and 6 bases from J, with 17 bases between. Germline V gene data show CDR1 as KGHSH and CDR2 as LQKENI. This CDR3 reads CASSPHPGATAEAFF. The CDR3 region has the DNA TGTGCCAGCTCACCCCACCCGGGGGCGACGGCTGAAGCTTTCTTT.

This clonotype was seen a few times. The J gene is TRBJ2-1, the V gene TRBV9; D not resolved. The V and J ends lost 0 bases and 6 bases respectively, with 7 bases between them. This CDR3 has 13 residues. Germline lookup yields CDR1 SGDLS and CDR2 YYNGEE. This CDR3 reads CASSVVPLNEQFF. CDR3 DNA: TGTGCCAGCAGCGTAGTACCGCTCAATGAGCAGTTCTTC.

This clonotype appeared a few times. The rearrangement joins TRBV12-3 or TRBV12-4 to TRBJ2-1; 11 bases align to TRBD1. Trimming at V came to 4 bases and at J to 2 bases, leaving 7 bases not matched to a gene. The CDR3 has 17 residues. The CDR3 DNA is TGTGCCAGCAGTTCGACGCGGGGACAGGGGGCCTACAATGAGCAGTTCTTC. Its protein is CASSSTRGQGAYNEQFF.

This clonotype appeared many times. V gene TRBV29-1 combines with J gene TRBJ2-5, with 10 bases aligning to TRBD1. Germline values: CDR1 SQVTM, CDR2 ANQGSEA. V shed 6 bases and J 9 bases; nucleotides not matched to a gene: 10. CDR3 length: 13 residues. The CDR3 loop reads CSVGTGDFGAQYF. DNA for the CDR3: TGCAGCGTCGGGACAGGGGATTTTGGGGCCCAGTACTTC.

The table lists this clonotype with a few counts. This chain joins TRBV7-9 and TRBJ1-6; TRBD1 matches 7 bases. The V and J ends lost 0 bases and 7 bases, in that order; junction bases with no gene match: 3. Germline V gene lookup returns CDR1 SEHNR and CDR2 FQNEAQ (reference sequence). The CDR3 length is 15 residues. CDR3: CASSLAGRGNSPLHF. DNA of the CDR3: TGTGCCAGCAGCTTAGCCGGCAGGGGGAATTCACCCCTCCACTTT.

This clonotype was detected many times. The J gene is TRBJ1-5, the V gene TRBV5-6; a possible D gene is TRBD1 (6 bases). The CDR3 runs 14 residues. Germline lookup yields CDR1 SGHDT and CDR2 YYEEEE. V was clipped by 3 bases and J by 6 bases, with 13 bases between them. The CDR3 is CASSYTGLIQPQHF. DNA of the CDR3: TGTGCCAGCAGCTATACAGGGCTGATTCAGCCCCAGCATTTT.

Ten or more counts support this clonotype. This chain uses TRBV7-2 with TRBJ1-1; D gene uncertain. Germline-derived CDR1 and CDR2 are SGHTA and FQGNSA. Trimming cost V 2 bases and J 2 bases, with 18 bases left between them. The CDR3 covers 17 residues. The DNA for the CDR3 is TGTGCCAGCAGCTTATCATGGCTTTCGGCCGATAACACTGAAGCTTTCTTT. Its translation: CASSLSWLSADNTEAFF.

This clonotype was seen a few times. The gene calls are TRBV20-1 and TRBJ2-3; 8 bases are a match to TRBD1. The CDR3 spans 13 residues. Germline trimming cut 7 bases from V and 1 base from J; bases unmatched to any gene: 4. In germline, CDR1 is DFQATT, CDR2 SNEGSKA (reference sequence). The CDR3 region is CSGTGGRTDTQYF. Written as DNA, the CDR3 is TGCAGTGGAACAGGGGGTCGCACAGATACGCAGTATTTT.

This clonotype was picked up many times. V usage is TRBV18 and J usage is TRBJ1-6; weak D call: TRBD1 (6 bases). Germline V lookup: CDR1 KGHSH, CDR2 LQKENI. This CDR3 has 15 residues. Trimming left V 2 bases short and J 7 bases short, with 12 bases between. The CDR3 sequence: CASSPDWTENSPLHF. Written as DNA, the CDR3 is TGTGCCAGCTCACCAGATTGGACAGAGAATTCACCCCTCCACTTT.

This clonotype came up many times. The rearrangement joins TRBV12-3 or TRBV12-4 to TRBJ1-1; 8 bases fit TRBD1. The CDR3 has 15 amino acids. The J segment lost 2 bases and the V segment lost 6 bases, leaving 8 bases of the junction unmatched. CDR3 sequence: CASRGGTGTNTEAFF. The CDR3 nucleotides read TGTGCCAGCAGGGGCGGGACAGGTACTAACACTGAAGCTTTCTTT.

The genes are TRBV20-1 and TRBJ2-1, with 9 positions matching TRBD1. V lost 0 bases, J lost 8 bases, and 11 bases stayed unmatched. Looked up from germline, CDR1 is DFQATT and CDR2 is SNEGSKA (reference sequence). This CDR3 comprises 16 residues. Here the CDR3 reads CSARETSGTGYDEQFF. The DNA of the CDR3 is TGCAGTGCTAGAGAAACTTCCGGGACAGGGTACGATGAGCAGTTCTTC.

This clonotype was seen repeatedly, ten times or more. V is TRBV6-2 or TRBV6-3 and J is TRBJ2-7, with 11 bases aligning to TRBD1. Germline-derived CDR1 and CDR2 are MNHEY and SVGEGT. V lost 6 bases and J lost 2; bases outside the gene matches: 6. This CDR3 comprises 15 residues. The chain's CDR3 is CASRAGTGGTYEQYF. CDR3 nucleotide sequence: TGTGCCAGCAGGGCCGGGACAGGGGGTACCTACGAGCAGTACTTC.